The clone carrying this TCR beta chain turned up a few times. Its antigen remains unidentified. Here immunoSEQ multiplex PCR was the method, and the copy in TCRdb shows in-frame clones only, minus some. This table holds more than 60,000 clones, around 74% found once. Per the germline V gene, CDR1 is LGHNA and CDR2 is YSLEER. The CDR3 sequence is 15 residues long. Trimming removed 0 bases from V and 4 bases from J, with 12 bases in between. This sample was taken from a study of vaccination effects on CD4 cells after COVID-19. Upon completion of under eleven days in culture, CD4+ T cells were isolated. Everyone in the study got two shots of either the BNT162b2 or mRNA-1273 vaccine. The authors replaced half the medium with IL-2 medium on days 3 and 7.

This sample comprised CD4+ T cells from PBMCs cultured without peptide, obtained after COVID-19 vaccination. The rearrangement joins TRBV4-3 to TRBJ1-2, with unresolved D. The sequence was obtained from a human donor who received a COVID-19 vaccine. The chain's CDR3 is CASSQERSGSYGYTF. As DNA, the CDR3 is TGCGCCAGCAGCCAAGAGAGGTCCGGCTCCTATGGCTACACCTTC.